The present entry profiles one TCR beta chain with its context. Its cognate antigen is unknown. The CDR3 has 16 residues. In germline, CDR1 is LGHNA, CDR2 YSLEER. Unmatched junction bases numbered 10, after V lost 1 base and J lost 7 bases. The data originate from a study of lymphopenia after photon versus proton radiotherapy. The repertoire was sequenced with immunoSEQ multiplex PCR; TCRdb's copy has only in-frame clones and lacks some. The table lists roughly 25,000 clones, over 80% of them singletons, with roughly 18% in the top ten. Findings of the study overall: Better survival with proton therapy was suggested as possible, not demonstrated. After the lymphocyte nadir, photon-treated repertoires showed oligoclonal expansion, especially of CD8+ Temra cells.

The chain combines TRBV4-3 with TRBJ1-2; TRBD1 matches 9 bases. This sample comprised peripheral blood, obtained from a patient treated with photon-based radiotherapy. The clonotype was recovered from a man aged 50-59 years with gastric cancer. The CDR3 region has the DNA TGCGCCAGCAGCCAAGCCTCTTGGGACAGGGCATCTGGCTACACCTTC. This translates into CASSQASWDRASGYTF.